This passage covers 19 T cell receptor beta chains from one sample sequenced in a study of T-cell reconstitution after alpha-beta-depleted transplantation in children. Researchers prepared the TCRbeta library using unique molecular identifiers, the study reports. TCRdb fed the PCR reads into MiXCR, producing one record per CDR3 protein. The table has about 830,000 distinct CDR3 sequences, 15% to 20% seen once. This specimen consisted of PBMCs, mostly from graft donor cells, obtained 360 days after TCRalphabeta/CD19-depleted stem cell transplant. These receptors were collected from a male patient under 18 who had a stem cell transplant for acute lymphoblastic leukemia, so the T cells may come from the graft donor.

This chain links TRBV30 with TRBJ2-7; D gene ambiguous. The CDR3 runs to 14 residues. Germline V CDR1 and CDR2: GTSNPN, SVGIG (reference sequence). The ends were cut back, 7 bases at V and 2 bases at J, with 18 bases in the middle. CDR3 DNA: TGTGCCTACTCGGCCCCCCTGAAACCCTACGAGCAGTACTTC. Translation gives CAYSAPLKPYEQYF.

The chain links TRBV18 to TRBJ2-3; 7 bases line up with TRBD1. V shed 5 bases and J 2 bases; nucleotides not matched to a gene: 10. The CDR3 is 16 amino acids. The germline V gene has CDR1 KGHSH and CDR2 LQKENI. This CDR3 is CASSKDLGQLTDTQYF. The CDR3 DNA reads TGTGCCAGCTCAAAGGACCTGGGACAGCTCACAGATACGCAGTATTTT.

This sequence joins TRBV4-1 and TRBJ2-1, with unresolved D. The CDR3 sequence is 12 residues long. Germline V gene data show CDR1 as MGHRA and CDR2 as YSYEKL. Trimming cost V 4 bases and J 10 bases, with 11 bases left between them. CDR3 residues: CASSLTLGEQFF. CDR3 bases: TGCGCCAGCAGCCTTACGTTGGGGGAGCAGTTCTTC.

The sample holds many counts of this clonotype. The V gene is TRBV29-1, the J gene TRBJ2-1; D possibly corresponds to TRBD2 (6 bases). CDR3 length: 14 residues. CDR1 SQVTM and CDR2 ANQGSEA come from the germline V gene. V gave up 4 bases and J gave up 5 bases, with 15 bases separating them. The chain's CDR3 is CSVVWGGWNNEQFF. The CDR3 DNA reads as TGCAGCGTTGTCTGGGGAGGTTGGAACAATGAGCAGTTCTTC.

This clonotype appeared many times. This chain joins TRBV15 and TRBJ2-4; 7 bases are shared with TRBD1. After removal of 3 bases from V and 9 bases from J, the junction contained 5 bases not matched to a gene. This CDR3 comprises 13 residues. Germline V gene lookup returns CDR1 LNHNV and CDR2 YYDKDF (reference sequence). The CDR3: CATSRTGYGIQYF. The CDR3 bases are TGTGCCACCAGCAGGACAGGGTATGGCATTCAGTACTTC.

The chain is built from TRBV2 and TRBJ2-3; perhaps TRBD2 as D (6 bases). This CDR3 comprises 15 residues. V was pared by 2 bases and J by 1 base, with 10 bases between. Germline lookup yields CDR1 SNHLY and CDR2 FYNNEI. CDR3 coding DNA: TGTGCCAGCAGTGAACGGCGGGGCGGCACAGATACGCAGTATTTT. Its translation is CASSERRGGTDTQYF.

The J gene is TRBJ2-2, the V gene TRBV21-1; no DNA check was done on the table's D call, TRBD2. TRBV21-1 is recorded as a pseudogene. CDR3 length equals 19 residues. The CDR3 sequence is CASSKVRDFWGDYSGELFF. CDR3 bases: TGTGCCAGCAGCAAAGTGAGGGATTTTTGGGGAGACTACAGCGGGGAGCTGTTTTTT.

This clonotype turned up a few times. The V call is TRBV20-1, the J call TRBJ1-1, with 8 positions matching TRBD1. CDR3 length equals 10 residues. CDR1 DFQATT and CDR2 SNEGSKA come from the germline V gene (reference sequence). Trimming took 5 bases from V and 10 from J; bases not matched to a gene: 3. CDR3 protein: CSAGQGGAFF. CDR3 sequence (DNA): TGCAGTGCTGGACAGGGCGGAGCTTTCTTT.

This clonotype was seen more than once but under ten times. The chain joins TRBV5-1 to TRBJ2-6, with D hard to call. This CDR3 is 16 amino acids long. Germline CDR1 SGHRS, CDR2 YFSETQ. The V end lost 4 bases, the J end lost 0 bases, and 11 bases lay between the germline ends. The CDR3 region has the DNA TGCGCCAGCAGCCCCGCTGCCTTCTCTGGGGCCAACGTCCTGACTTTC. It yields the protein CASSPAAFSGANVLTF.

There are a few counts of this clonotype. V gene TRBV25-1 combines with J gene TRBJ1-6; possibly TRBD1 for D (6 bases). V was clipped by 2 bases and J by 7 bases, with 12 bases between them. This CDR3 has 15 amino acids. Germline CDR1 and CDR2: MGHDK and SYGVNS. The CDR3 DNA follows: TGTGCCAGCAGTGAAAGGGGGGCGCGAAATTCACCCCTCCACTTT. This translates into CASSERGARNSPLHF.

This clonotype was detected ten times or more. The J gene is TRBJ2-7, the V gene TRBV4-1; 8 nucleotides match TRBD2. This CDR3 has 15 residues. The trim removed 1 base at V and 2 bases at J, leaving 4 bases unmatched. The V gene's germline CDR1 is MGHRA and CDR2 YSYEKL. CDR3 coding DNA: TGCGCCAGCAGCCAAGCGACTAGCGAGACCTACGAGCAGTACTTC. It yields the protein CASSQATSETYEQYF.

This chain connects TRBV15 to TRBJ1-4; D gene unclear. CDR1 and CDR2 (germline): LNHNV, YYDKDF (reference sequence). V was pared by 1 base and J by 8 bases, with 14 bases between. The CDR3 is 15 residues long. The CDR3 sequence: CATSRVAGRGEKLFF. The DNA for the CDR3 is TGTGCCACCAGCAGAGTTGCCGGACGAGGGGAAAAACTGTTTTTT.

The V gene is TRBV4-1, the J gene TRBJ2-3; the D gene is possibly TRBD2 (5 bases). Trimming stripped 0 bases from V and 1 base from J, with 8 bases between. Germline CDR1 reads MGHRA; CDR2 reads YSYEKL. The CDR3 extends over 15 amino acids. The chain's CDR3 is CASSQDLAGTDTQYF. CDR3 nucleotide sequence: TGCGCCAGCAGCCAAGATCTAGCAGGCACAGATACGCAGTATTTT.

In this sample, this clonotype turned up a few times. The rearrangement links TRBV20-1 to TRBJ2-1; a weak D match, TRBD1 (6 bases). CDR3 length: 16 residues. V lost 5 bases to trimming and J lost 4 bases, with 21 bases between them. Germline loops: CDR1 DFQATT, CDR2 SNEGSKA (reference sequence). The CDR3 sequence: CSAFPTGRGPYNEQFF. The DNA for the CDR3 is TGCAGTGCTTTTCCCACCGGCAGGGGCCCATACAATGAGCAGTTCTTC.

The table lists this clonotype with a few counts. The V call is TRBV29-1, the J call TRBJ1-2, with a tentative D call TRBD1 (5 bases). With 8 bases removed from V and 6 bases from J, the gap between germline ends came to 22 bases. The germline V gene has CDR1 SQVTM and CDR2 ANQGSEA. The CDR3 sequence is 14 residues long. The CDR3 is CSFNYGRGGNGYTF. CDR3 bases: TGCAGCTTCAATTACGGGAGGGGAGGAAATGGCTACACCTTC.

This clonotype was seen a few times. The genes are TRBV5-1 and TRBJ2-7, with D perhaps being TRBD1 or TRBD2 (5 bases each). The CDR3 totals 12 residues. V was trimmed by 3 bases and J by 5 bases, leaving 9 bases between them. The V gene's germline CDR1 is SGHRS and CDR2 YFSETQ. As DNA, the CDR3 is TGCGCCAGCAGCTCAGGGACCCACGAGCAGTACTTC. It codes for CASSSGTHEQYF.

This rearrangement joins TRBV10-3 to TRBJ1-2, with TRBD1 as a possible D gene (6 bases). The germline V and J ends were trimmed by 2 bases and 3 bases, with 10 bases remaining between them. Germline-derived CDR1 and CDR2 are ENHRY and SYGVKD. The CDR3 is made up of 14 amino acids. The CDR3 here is CAISEQGPHYGYTF. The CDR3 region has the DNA TGTGCCATCAGTGAGCAGGGGCCCCACTATGGCTACACCTTC.

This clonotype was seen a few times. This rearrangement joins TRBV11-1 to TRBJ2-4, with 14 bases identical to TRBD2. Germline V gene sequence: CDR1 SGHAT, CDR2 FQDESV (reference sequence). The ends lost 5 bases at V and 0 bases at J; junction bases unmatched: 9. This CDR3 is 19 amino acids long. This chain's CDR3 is CASSPRTSGRSLAKNIQYF. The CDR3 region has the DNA TGTGCCAGCAGCCCCAGGACTAGCGGGAGGTCGCTAGCCAAAAACATTCAGTACTTC.

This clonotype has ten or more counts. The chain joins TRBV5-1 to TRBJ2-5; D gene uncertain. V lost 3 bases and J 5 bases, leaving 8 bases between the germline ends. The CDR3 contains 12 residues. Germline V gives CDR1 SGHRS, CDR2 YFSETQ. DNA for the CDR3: TGCGCCAGCAGCTATGGTGGGGAGACCCAGTACTTC. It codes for CASSYGGETQYF. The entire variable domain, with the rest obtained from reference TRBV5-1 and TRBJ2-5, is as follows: KAGVTQTPRYLIKTRGQQVTLSCSPISGHRSVSWYQQTPGQGLQFLFEYFSETQRNKGNFPGRFSGRQFSNSRSEMNVSTLELGDSALYLCASSYGGETQYFGPGTRLLVL.